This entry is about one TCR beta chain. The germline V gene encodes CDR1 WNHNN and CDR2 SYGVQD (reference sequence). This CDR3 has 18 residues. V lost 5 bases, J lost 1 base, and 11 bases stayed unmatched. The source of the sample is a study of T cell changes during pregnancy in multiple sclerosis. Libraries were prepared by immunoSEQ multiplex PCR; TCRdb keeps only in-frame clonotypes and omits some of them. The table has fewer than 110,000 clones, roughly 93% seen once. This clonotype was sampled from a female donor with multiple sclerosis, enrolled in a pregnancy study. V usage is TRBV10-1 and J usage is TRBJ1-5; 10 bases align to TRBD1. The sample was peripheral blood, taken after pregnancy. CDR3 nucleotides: TGCGCCAGCAGTTCTCCGGGACAGGGGAGAATGAGCAATCAGCCCCAGCATTTT. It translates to CASSSPGQGRMSNQPQHF.